Presented here are 4 T cell receptor beta chains from one specimen sequenced in a study of blood T cells in healthy people across ages. Through a sample-barcoded 5' primer and a J-beta primer mix, a second PCR was run for roughly 7 to 11 cycles. TCRdb reprocessed the 5' RACE reads via MiXCR and lists one record per CDR3 protein. The sample yields about 1.4 million distinct CDR3 sequences, approximately 59% seen once. The material sequenced was blood. The receptors derive from a man between 18 and 35 years old in good health.

V usage is TRBV7-2 and J usage is TRBJ2-1, with 7 positions matching TRBD2. This CDR3 comprises 15 residues. The junction had 7 bases not matched to a gene; V was cut back by 1 base and J by 7 bases. Germline lookup yields CDR1 SGHTA and CDR2 FQGNSA. CDR3 protein: CASSLVGGSWNEQFF. In DNA, the CDR3 is TGTGCCAGCAGCTTAGTCGGCGGGAGTTGGAATGAGCAGTTCTTC.

This clonotype occurred a few times. The CDR3 nucleotides are TGTGCCAGCAGTTACTCGTCTCGGTTCGGGGGGCGCAATTCTGGGGCCAACGTCCTGACTTTC. This sequence encodes CASSYSSRFGGRNSGANVLTF. This rearrangement joins TRBV6-5 to TRBJ2-6, with D possibly TRBD2 on 7 matching bases. The CDR3 has 21 residues. The germline V and J ends were trimmed by 0 bases and 1 base, with 22 bases remaining between them. In germline, CDR1 is MNHEY, CDR2 SVGAGI.

V is TRBV4-3 and J is TRBJ1-1; weak D call: TRBD1 (5 bases). Germline CDR1 is LGHNA and CDR2 is YSLEER. V lost 3 bases, J lost 1 base, and 9 bases lay in between. There are 14 residues in the CDR3. CDR3 DNA sequence: TGCGCCAGCAGCCACGGACAAACGAACACTGAAGCTTTCTTT. Protein product: CASSHGQTNTEAFF.

The V and J genes are TRBV10-3 and TRBJ2-2; 7 nucleotides align to TRBD2. J was trimmed by 7 bases and V by 3 bases; bases with no gene match: 11. The CDR3 has 16 amino acids. Per germline, CDR1 ENHRY and CDR2 SYGVKD. The CDR3 DNA sequence: TGTGCCATCAGTGACAAGCGGGAACCTTCGGGCGGGGAGCTGTTTTTT. This codes for CAISDKREPSGGELFF.